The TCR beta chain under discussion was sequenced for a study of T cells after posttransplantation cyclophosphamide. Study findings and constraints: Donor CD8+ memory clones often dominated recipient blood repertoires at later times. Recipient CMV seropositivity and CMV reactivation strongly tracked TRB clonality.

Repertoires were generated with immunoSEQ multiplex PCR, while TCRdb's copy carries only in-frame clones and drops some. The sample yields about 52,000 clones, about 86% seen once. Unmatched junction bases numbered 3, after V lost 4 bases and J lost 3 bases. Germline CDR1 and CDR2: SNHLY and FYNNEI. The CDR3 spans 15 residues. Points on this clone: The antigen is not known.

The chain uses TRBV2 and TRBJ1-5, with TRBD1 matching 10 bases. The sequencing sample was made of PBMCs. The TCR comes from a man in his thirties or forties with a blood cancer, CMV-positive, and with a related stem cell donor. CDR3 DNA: TGTGCCAGCAGTGGACAGGGGGCCTACAATCAGCCCCAGCATTTT. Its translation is CASSGQGAYNQPQHF.